This TCR beta chain was profiled in a study of T cell responses to AZD1222 COVID-19 vaccine. To note about this clone: What it binds is unknown.

The protocol was immunoSEQ multiplex PCR, while the TCRdb copy is restricted to in-frame clones and leaves out a portion. The sample includes over 85,000 clones, about 87% of them seen just once. General study findings and limits: Rises in breadth and depth of Spike-specific TCRs came after two AZD1222 doses. The sample set comprised mostly white British donors with more females, and clonal diversity was possibly underestimated.

This sample comprised peripheral blood, obtained 28 days after the second AZD1222 dose. This clonotype originated in an adult who received the AZD1222 COVID-19 vaccine.

CDR3 nucleotides: TGTGCCAGCACCCTGAACGGACAGGGGAGCACTGAAGCTTTCTTT. Protein: CASTLNGQGSTEAFF. The chain has TRBV6-5 and TRBJ1-1, with 9 bases identical to TRBD1. With 7 bases clipped from V and 4 bases from J, the junction kept 10 bases outside the gene matches. CDR3 size: 15 residues. Per the germline V gene, CDR1 is MNHEY and CDR2 is SVGAGI.